The entry below describes one T cell receptor (beta chain). Its cognate antigen is unknown. The junction departs from the called germline gene at one end, perhaps through a read error. This entry is derived from a study of shared clonotypes between healthy human individuals. Whole-study results and caveats: The rarefaction results pointed to incomplete sorted-subset sequencing despite large depth.

In germline, CDR1 is MNHEY, CDR2 SMNVEV (reference sequence). CDR3 length: 18 amino acids. Each PCR replicate from the sorted subsets contained roughly 210 ng DNA, which is about 31,000 T cell genomes. Libraries were prepared by immunoSEQ multiplex PCR; TCRdb keeps only in-frame clonotypes and omits some of them. Of hundreds of thousands of clones in the sample, roughly 95% were seen once. Naive CD8 cells lacked CD45RO, underwent positive selection for CCR7 and left out terminally differentiated effector memory CD45RA+ cells. V and J are TRBV27 and TRBJ2-7; D may match TRBD1 or TRBD2 (5 bases each). This TCR derives from a woman aged 30 to 39 in good health. Sequencing was done on a sample of naive CD8+ T cells sorted from blood. The CDR3 region has the DNA TGTGCCAGCAGCTCCCATCGGGGCGTGCAGCTCGACCCTTACGTGCAGTACTTC. As protein: CASSSHRGVQLDPYVQYF.